This is a list of T cell receptor beta chains from one sample in a study of CD8 T cells in Susac syndrome. TCRdb processed the immunoSEQ multiplex PCR reads anew with MiXCR; each CDR3 protein has one entry. The sample yields approximately 200,000 distinct CDR3 sequences, around 95% seen once. Sequencing used CD4+ T cells from PBMCs. Receptor source: a human donor with multiple sclerosis. Both conserved end residues are part of each CDR3. The D gene is left open where the match is weak. Part of the rows lack a size; the others show once, few, many or a class for expanded clones.

j_call: TRBJ2-5; d_call: NA; clone_size: once; v_call: TRBV27; cdr3_nt: TGTGCCAGCAGTTGGGGAGCTGGCAAGTCGGGGACCCAGTACTTC; cdr3_aa: CASSWGAGKSGTQYF
j_call: TRBJ2-5; d_call: NA; clone_size: NA; v_call: TRBV12-3/TRBV12-4; cdr3_nt: TGTGCCAGCACCCCGGGGTTTACCACGACCCAGTACTTC; cdr3_aa: CASTPGFTTTQYF
j_call: TRBJ1-2; d_call: NA; clone_size: NA; v_call: TRBV6-4; cdr3_nt: TGTGCCAGCAGTGACCGAAAGGTGGTCACCTTC; cdr3_aa: CASSDRKVVTF
j_call: TRBJ2-4; d_call: NA; clone_size: NA; v_call: TRBV18; cdr3_nt: TGTGCCAGCTCCGTGATTGGGGCTGACATTCAGTACTTC; cdr3_aa: CASSVIGADIQYF
j_call: TRBJ1-1; d_call: NA; clone_size: NA; v_call: TRBV28; cdr3_nt: TGTGCCAGCAGTCCCCCTAGGCGTACTGAAGCTTTCTTT; cdr3_aa: CASSPPRRTEAFF
j_call: TRBJ1-6; d_call: TRBD1; clone_size: NA; v_call: TRBV6-5; cdr3_nt: TGTGCCAGCAGCTGGACAGGGGCCCGATCACCCCTCCACTTT; cdr3_aa: CASSWTGARSPLHF
j_call: TRBJ1-5; d_call: NA; clone_size: once; v_call: TRBV20-1; cdr3_nt: TGCAGTGCTAGCTCCGGTCTGCGCAATCAGCCCCAGCATTTT; cdr3_aa: CSASSGLRNQPQHF
j_call: TRBJ1-1; d_call: NA; clone_size: NA; v_call: TRBV30; cdr3_nt: TGTGCCTGGATCGTTACACCTGAAGCTTTCTTT; cdr3_aa: CAWIVTPEAFF
j_call: TRBJ2-5; d_call: TRBD2; clone_size: once; v_call: TRBV29-1; cdr3_nt: TGCAGCGGGACGGGGAGGGAGGAGACCCAGTACTTC; cdr3_aa: CSGTGREETQYF
j_call: TRBJ2-2; d_call: NA; clone_size: NA; v_call: TRBV20-1; cdr3_nt: TGCAGTGCTAGATCGGGACACACGACGAACACCGGGGAGCTGTTTTTT; cdr3_aa: CSARSGHTTNTGELFF
j_call: TRBJ2-7; d_call: TRBD1; clone_size: NA; v_call: TRBV15; cdr3_nt: TGTGCCACCAGCAGAGGGACAGGGTCAGGACCTTACGAGCAGTACTTC; cdr3_aa: CATSRGTGSGPYEQYF
j_call: TRBJ2-7; d_call: NA; clone_size: NA; v_call: TRBV7-2; cdr3_nt: TGTGCCAGCAGCTTAGGAGGGGGGGAGCAGTACTTC; cdr3_aa: CASSLGGGEQYF
j_call: TRBJ2-7; d_call: TRBD1; clone_size: NA; v_call: TRBV19; cdr3_nt: TGTGCCACCGGACCAAAGGGACAGGGGCCATACGAGCAGTACTTC; cdr3_aa: CATGPKGQGPYEQYF
j_call: TRBJ2-6; d_call: NA; clone_size: NA; v_call: TRBV25-1; cdr3_nt: TGTGCCAGCAGTGACTTGAGACGCAAGGCTGGGGCCAACGTCCTGACTTTC; cdr3_aa: CASSDLRRKAGANVLTF
j_call: TRBJ1-1; d_call: NA; clone_size: NA; v_call: TRBV24-1; cdr3_nt: TGTGCCACCAGTGACTCCGGGACGGGGAACACTGAAGCTTTCTTT; cdr3_aa: CATSDSGTGNTEAFF
j_call: TRBJ2-2; d_call: NA; clone_size: once; v_call: TRBV30; cdr3_nt: TGTGCCTGGAGTCGTGCGTGGGCCGGGGAGCTGTTTTTT; cdr3_aa: CAWSRAWAGELFF
j_call: TRBJ2-7; d_call: NA; clone_size: NA; v_call: TRBV30; cdr3_nt: TGTGCCTCCTCAATCCATCCCCCCTCGGGCGAGCAGTACTTC; cdr3_aa: CASSIHPPSGEQYF
j_call: TRBJ1-2; d_call: NA; clone_size: NA; v_call: TRBV30; cdr3_nt: TGTGCCTGGAGATTTCCTCTCCCCTATGGCTACACCTTC; cdr3_aa: CAWRFPLPYGYTF
j_call: TRBJ1-5; d_call: TRBD1; clone_size: NA; v_call: TRBV19; cdr3_nt: TGTGCCAGTAGTACCGACAGGGCAACTCAGCCCCAGCATTTT; cdr3_aa: CASSTDRATQPQHF
j_call: TRBJ2-5; d_call: TRBD1; clone_size: NA; v_call: TRBV30; cdr3_nt: TGTGCCTGGAGGACAGGGGCCGGGGAGACCCAGTACTTC; cdr3_aa: CAWRTGAGETQYF
j_call: TRBJ2-3; d_call: TRBD2; clone_size: once; v_call: TRBV25-1; cdr3_nt: TGTGCCAGCAGTGACGAGCGGGGGGACTCCACAGATACGCAGTATTTT; cdr3_aa: CASSDERGDSTDTQYF
j_call: TRBJ1-2; d_call: NA; clone_size: NA; v_call: TRBV29-1; cdr3_nt: TGCAGCGTTGAGTTCGTGGGAAGGGGCTACACCTTC; cdr3_aa: CSVEFVGRGYTF
j_call: TRBJ1-5; d_call: NA; clone_size: NA; v_call: TRBV2; cdr3_nt: TGTGCCAGCAGAGCTGGGACATTGTTTAGCAATCAGCCCCAGCATTTT; cdr3_aa: CASRAGTLFSNQPQHF